The 23 T cell receptor beta chains below come from one sample, sequenced in a study of Graves' ophthalmopathy and Graves' hyperthyroidism. RNA served as the template for amplifying TCR beta CDR3 regions. RT-PCR was first run with HTBI primers, then multiplex PCR in a second round. Each CDR3 protein is one row after TCRdb ran MiXCR on the multiplex PCR reads. The sample holds some 210,000 distinct CDR3 sequences, under 30% seen once. Sequencing input: peripheral blood. The source of these receptors is a man in his forties or fifties with Graves' ophthalmopathy.

This clonotype was counted ten times or more. J is TRBJ2-5 and V is TRBV7-9; the match to TRBD1 covers 9 bases. V dropped 3 bases and J dropped 5; count of bases not matched to a gene: 13. Germline V gives CDR1 SEHNR, CDR2 FQNEAQ (reference sequence). The CDR3 loop spans 17 amino acids. CDR3 in amino acids: CASSFVGTGGVVETQYF. The CDR3 region has the DNA TGTGCCAGCAGCTTTGTTGGTACAGGGGGCGTTGTGGAGACCCAGTACTTC.

This clonotype was observed at least ten times. This sequence joins TRBV24-1 and TRBJ1-2, with 9 bases aligning to TRBD1. The CDR3 length is 14 residues. Germline CDR1 and CDR2: KGHDR and SFDVKD. The J segment lost 5 bases and the V segment lost 4 bases, leaving 4 bases of the junction unmatched. The CDR3 spells CATSDPGTGYGYTF. The CDR3 DNA reads as TGTGCCACCAGTGACCCCGGGACAGGGTATGGCTACACCTTC.

This clonotype was counted many times. The chain employs TRBV12-5 and TRBJ2-7; tentative D call: TRBD1 (5 bases). Germline V gives CDR1 LGHNT, CDR2 FRNRAP. Deletions cut 1 base from V and 2 bases from J, with 12 bases between. The CDR3 consists of 15 residues. The CDR3 region is CASGLARQLPYEQYF. The CDR3 bases are TGTGCTAGTGGTTTGGCAAGACAGCTACCCTACGAGCAGTACTTC.

The chain couples TRBV28 to TRBJ2-7; D may be TRBD2 (5 bases). CDR3 length: 15 amino acids. With 5 bases removed from V and 0 bases from J, the gap between germline ends came to 14 bases. CDR1 and CDR2 (germline): MDHEN, SYDVKM. This chain's CDR3 is CASSSRVAISYEQYF. The CDR3 nucleotides read TGTGCCAGCAGTAGTAGGGTAGCGATCTCCTACGAGCAGTACTTC.

The sample holds many counts of this clonotype. The genes are TRBV29-1 and TRBJ1-2; 7 nucleotides align to TRBD1. The CDR3 sequence is 12 residues long. The germline gives CDR1 SQVTM, CDR2 ANQGSEA. V shed 4 bases, J shed 8 bases, and the junction held 7 bases outside the gene matches. CDR3 sequence (DNA): TGCAGCGTTGTGGGCAGGGGGGACGGCTACACCTTC. Amino acids: CSVVGRGDGYTF.

The CDR3 nucleotides read TGTGCCAGCAGTTTCCCTAGAGGGGGGACGCCCCAGCATTTT. Amino acids: CASSFPRGGTPQHF. The gene calls are TRBV28 and TRBJ1-5, with TRBD1 as a possible D gene (6 bases). There are 14 residues in the CDR3. Germline CDR1 MDHEN, CDR2 SYDVKM. Trimming shortened V by 3 bases and J by 9 bases, and 15 bases separated the two germline ends. Full variable domain (remainder filled in from reference TRBV28 and TRBJ1-5): DVKVTQSSRYLVKRTGEKVFLECVQDMDHENMFWYRQDPGLGLRLIYFSYDVKMKEKGDIPEGYSVSREKKERFSLILESASTNQTSMYLCASSFPRGGTPQHFGDGTRLSIL.

Many counts were recorded for this clonotype. The V call is TRBV7-2, the J call TRBJ2-5; maybe TRBD1 (6 bases). V lost 5 bases, J lost 5 bases, and 18 bases lay in between. CDR3 size: 15 residues. The germline V gene has CDR1 SGHTA and CDR2 FQGNSA. The CDR3 is CASSPGGGQWETQYF. CDR3 DNA sequence: TGTGCCAGCAGCCCAGGTGGGGGCCAGTGGGAGACCCAGTACTTC.

This clonotype was detected many times. V is TRBV2 and J is TRBJ2-2, with TRBD1 identical over 9 bases. This CDR3 is built from 15 residues. Germline-derived CDR1 and CDR2 are SNHLY and FYNNEI. V shed 3 bases, J shed 7 bases, and the junction held 6 bases outside the gene matches. Written as DNA, the CDR3 is TGTGCCAGCAGTGACCACAGGGGGCGCGGCGGGGAGCTGTTTTTT. Its protein is CASSDHRGRGGELFF. Filled out from reference TRBV2 and TRBJ2-2, the complete variable domain reads EPEVTQTPSHQVTQMGQEVILRCVPISNHLYFYWYRQILGQKVEFLVSFYNNEISEKSEIFDDQFSVERPDGSNFTLKIRSTKLEDSAMYFCASSDHRGRGGELFFGEGSRLTVL.

There are a few counts of this clonotype. V usage is TRBV6-1 and J usage is TRBJ2-5, with D possibly being TRBD2 (6 bases). Trimming removed 6 bases at V and 5 bases at J, with 19 bases between. CDR3 size: 15 residues. Germline CDR1 and CDR2: MNHNS and SASEGT. In DNA, the CDR3 is TGTGCCAGCAGCGCCTACCGGGGGAGTGGTGAGACCCAGTACTTC. Amino acids: CASSAYRGSGETQYF.

This clonotype was found many times. The rearrangement uses TRBV7-9 and TRBJ2-5; 8 nucleotides agree with TRBD1. The V gene's germline CDR1 is SEHNR and CDR2 FQNEAQ (reference sequence). With 4 bases clipped from V and 0 bases from J, the junction kept 4 bases outside the gene matches. The length of the CDR3 is 15 residues. CDR3: CASSSGTGDQETQYF. CDR3 in DNA: TGTGCCAGCAGCTCCGGGACAGGCGACCAAGAGACCCAGTACTTC.

This clonotype was counted at least ten times. The chain employs TRBV11-2 and TRBJ2-7, with a possible D match to TRBD2 (6 bases). V dropped 0 bases and J dropped 6 bases, with 15 bases sitting between them. The CDR3 runs 15 residues. The germline gives CDR1 SGHAT, CDR2 FQNNGV. Here the CDR3 DNA reads TGTGCCAGCAGCTTAGAACTAGCCGGGTCTGGCGAGCAGTACTTC. Its protein product is CASSLELAGSGEQYF.

The count of this clonotype is one. The V and J genes are TRBV28 and TRBJ2-2; the match to TRBD2 covers 7 bases. The CDR3 length is 15 residues. J gave up 4 bases and V 6 bases, and 8 bases lay outside the gene matches. The V gene's germline CDR1 is MDHEN and CDR2 SYDVKM. CDR3 region: CASRALALGTGELFF. Written as DNA, the CDR3 is TGTGCCAGCAGGGCACTAGCGCTAGGCACCGGGGAGCTGTTTTTT.

This clonotype was observed a handful of times. The CDR3 loop is CSAEGQGHQPQHF. As DNA, the CDR3 is TGCAGTGCAGAAGGACAGGGACATCAGCCCCAGCATTTT. This sequence joins TRBV20-1 and TRBJ1-5, with 8 bases fitting TRBD1. Germline lookup yields CDR1 DFQATT and CDR2 SNEGSKA (reference sequence). The V segment lost 6 bases and the J segment 5 bases; nucleotides outside the gene matches: 6. The CDR3 loop spans 13 amino acids.

This clonotype appeared many times. The genes are TRBV14 and TRBJ2-5; no firm D call. V lost 0 bases to trimming and J lost 1 base, with 9 bases between them. The V gene's germline CDR1 is SGHDN and CDR2 FVKESK. This CDR3 region has 15 residues. CDR3 region: CASSQDLFSQETQYF. As DNA, the CDR3 is TGTGCCAGCAGCCAAGATCTTTTCTCCCAAGAGACCCAGTACTTC.

The gene calls are TRBV12-3 or TRBV12-4 and TRBJ2-7; 9 nucleotides match TRBD2. V gave up 6 bases and J gave up 8 bases; unmatched junction bases: 14. The CDR3 runs to 15 residues. The CDR3: CASRPGLAPRFKQYF. CDR3 coding DNA: TGTGCCAGCAGGCCCGGACTAGCGCCCAGGTTCAAGCAGTACTTC.

At least ten counts were recorded for this clonotype. The chain recombines TRBV3-1 with TRBJ2-5; 7 bases align to TRBD1. Germline V gene lookup returns CDR1 LGHDT and CDR2 YNNKEL (reference sequence). The CDR3 extends over 15 amino acids. The junction had 9 bases not matched to a gene; V was cut back by 3 bases and J by 5 bases. The CDR3 sequence: CASSQPTGIEETQYF. CDR3 bases: TGTGCCAGCAGCCAGCCGACAGGGATTGAGGAGACCCAGTACTTC.

This clonotype was recorded many times. This sequence joins TRBV7-9 and TRBJ1-2; D is perhaps TRBD1 (6 bases). The V end lost 5 bases, the J end lost 4 bases, and 17 bases lay between the germline ends. Germline V CDR1 and CDR2: SEHNR, FQNEAQ (reference sequence). The CDR3 spans 15 residues. The CDR3 spells CASSPRNTGSYGYTF. The CDR3 DNA reads TGTGCCAGCAGCCCGCGAAATACAGGGTCCTATGGCTACACCTTC.

At least ten counts were recorded for this clonotype. The V and J genes are TRBV6-2 or TRBV6-3 and TRBJ2-5; D perhaps matches TRBD2 (6 bases). Trimming removed 0 bases at V and 5 bases at J, with 19 bases between. This CDR3 comprises 17 residues. Germline V CDR1 and CDR2: MNHEY, SVGEGT. The chain's CDR3 is CASSYSKTGVFQETQYF. In DNA form, the CDR3 reads TGTGCCAGCAGTTACTCGAAGACGGGAGTCTTTCAGGAGACCCAGTACTTC.

The chain couples TRBV6-1 to TRBJ2-5; D ambiguous. Trimming stripped 6 bases from V and 0 bases from J, with 11 bases between. Germline V lookup: CDR1 MNHNS, CDR2 SASEGT. The CDR3 sequence is 14 residues long. The DNA for the CDR3 is TGTGCCAGCAGCTCTAGACAATACCAAGAGACCCAGTACTTC. Translation: CASSSRQYQETQYF.

Many counts were recorded for this clonotype. DNA of the CDR3: TGTGCCAGCAGGCCCGGACGGGGGGAGACCCAGTACTTC. This sequence encodes CASRPGRGETQYF. This chain uses TRBV28 with TRBJ2-5; tentatively, D is TRBD2 (6 bases). The germline V gene has CDR1 MDHEN and CDR2 SYDVKM. This CDR3 has 13 amino acids. V gave up 6 bases and J gave up 5 bases, with 13 bases separating them.

In this sample, this clonotype turned up many times. The rearrangement links TRBV5-1 to TRBJ2-5; possibly TRBD1 for D (6 bases). There are 14 residues in the CDR3. V shed 0 bases and J shed 5 bases, with 11 bases lying between them. The germline V gene encodes CDR1 SGHRS and CDR2 YFSETQ. CDR3 in DNA: TGCGCCAGCAGCTTGGACAGGGCGGCGGAGACCCAGTACTTC. Amino acids: CASSLDRAAETQYF.

This clonotype was seen ten or more times. The chain uses TRBV4-1 and TRBJ2-5, with 9 bases that match TRBD1. Germline CDR1 reads MGHRA; CDR2 reads YSYEKL. This CDR3 has 15 residues. V was pared by 2 bases and J by 7 bases, with 8 bases of the junction left unmatched. CDR3 amino acids: CASSQPGQGARTQYF. CDR3 coding DNA: TGCGCCAGCAGCCAACCGGGACAGGGAGCGAGGACCCAGTACTTC.

This clonotype was picked up many times. The chain is built from TRBV12-3 or TRBV12-4 and TRBJ1-2; D is ambiguous. CDR3 size: 12 residues. V gave up 7 bases and J gave up 7 bases, with 13 bases separating them. CDR3: CASTLPGVGYTF. In nucleotides, the CDR3 is TGTGCCAGCACCCTCCCTGGCGTTGGCTACACCTTC.